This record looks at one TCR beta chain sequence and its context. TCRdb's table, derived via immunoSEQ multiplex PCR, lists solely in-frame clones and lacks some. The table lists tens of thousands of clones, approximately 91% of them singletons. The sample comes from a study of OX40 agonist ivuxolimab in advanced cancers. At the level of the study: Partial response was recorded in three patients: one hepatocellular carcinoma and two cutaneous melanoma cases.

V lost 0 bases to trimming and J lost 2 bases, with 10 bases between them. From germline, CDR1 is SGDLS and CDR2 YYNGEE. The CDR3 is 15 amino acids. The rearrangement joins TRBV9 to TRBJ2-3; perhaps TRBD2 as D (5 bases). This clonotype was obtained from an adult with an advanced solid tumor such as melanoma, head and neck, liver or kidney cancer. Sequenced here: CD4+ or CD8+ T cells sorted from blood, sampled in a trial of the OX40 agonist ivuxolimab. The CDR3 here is CASSVAGRYTDTQYF. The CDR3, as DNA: TGTGCCAGCAGCGTAGCGGGAAGATACACAGATACGCAGTATTTT.